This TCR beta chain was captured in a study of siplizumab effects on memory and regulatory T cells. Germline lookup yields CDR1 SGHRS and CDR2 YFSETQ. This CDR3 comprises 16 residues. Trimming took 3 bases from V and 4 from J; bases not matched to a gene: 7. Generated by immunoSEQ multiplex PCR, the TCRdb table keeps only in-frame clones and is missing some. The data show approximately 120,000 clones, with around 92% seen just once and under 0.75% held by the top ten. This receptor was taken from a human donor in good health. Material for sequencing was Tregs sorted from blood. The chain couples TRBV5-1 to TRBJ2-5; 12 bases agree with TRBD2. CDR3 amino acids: CASSSGLAGGGETQYF. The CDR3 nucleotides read TGCGCCAGCAGCTCCGGGCTAGCGGGAGGGGGAGAGACCCAGTACTTC.